This TCR beta chain originates from a study of blood T cell repertoires in COVID-19. Study-level background: The United States, Italy and Spain supplied acute and convalescent COVID-19 samples. T cells, B-cell-depleted T cells, or PBMCs supplied cDNA or gDNA.

Source study methods: How many nucleated cells were present was estimated from reference gene primer amplification. Data came from immunoSEQ multiplex PCR; TCRdb stores just in-frame clones and leaves some out. V, J and clone size reflect that table, while D and trimming were determined from the DNA. The table shows approximately 160,000 clones, with 93% occurring only once. During active infection, Seattle patients enrolled and were then monitored through disease. The sample comprised peripheral blood. This clonotype was obtained from a woman in her sixties with COVID-19, enrolled during active disease.

The CDR3 nucleotides read TGTGCCAGCGTAAGGGGTCAGCCCCAGCATTTT. The encoded protein is CASVRGQPQHF. The gene calls are TRBV3-1 (or the pseudogene TRBV3-2) and TRBJ1-5, with TRBD1 as a possible D gene (5 bases). Trimming took off 8 bases at V and 6 bases at J, with 8 bases between the two ends. The CDR3 covers 11 residues. From germline, CDR1 is LGHDT and CDR2 YNNKEL (reference sequence).